This T cell receptor (beta chain) emerged from a study of blood T cell repertoires in COVID-19. The overall study: The study drew acute and convalescent COVID-19 samples from the United States, Italy and Spain. PBMCs, B-cell-depleted T cells, or T cells provided the cDNA or gDNA that made up the material.

Trimming shortened V by 1 base and J by 4 bases, and 5 bases separated the two germline ends. The germline gives CDR1 LGHDT, CDR2 YNNKEL (reference sequence). The CDR3 runs 13 residues. The participants were between about 18 and 90 years old and came from some 25 US areas. The repertoire was sequenced with immunoSEQ multiplex PCR; TCRdb's copy has only in-frame clones and lacks some. The data contain 200,000 to 300,000 clones, around 88% of them singletons. This chain links TRBV3-1 (or the pseudogene TRBV3-2) with TRBJ2-1, with no clear D. The TCR originated in a woman aged 25 to 39 who had recovered from COVID-19. The sample taken for sequencing was PBMCs or T cells enriched from blood (not recorded which). The CDR3 sequence: CASSQASYNEQFF. CDR3 DNA: TGTGCCAGCAGCCAAGCCTCTTACAATGAGCAGTTCTTC.